The T cell receptor (beta chain) under discussion was sequenced for a study of T cell responses to AZD1222 COVID-19 vaccine (TCRdb year 2021). At the level of the whole study: Because spike-specific TCR depth and breadth did not differ between the two schedules, AZD1222 recipients who got a second dose at roughly 4 weeks were pooled with those who got a second dose at roughly 12 weeks. TCR sequencing covered approximately 230 trial participants: nearly 210 given two doses of AZD1222 and 26 given two doses of MenACWY control vaccine. Trial participants were enrolled by age into 18-55, 56-69 and 70-plus year subgroups, with 148, 28 and 57 TCR-sequenced participants respectively.

In light of the paper, this sample's time point label describes: baseline before first vaccination. Vaccinee samples were obtained from the UK trials COV001 and COV002, which included a single-blind randomized controlled phase 2/3 trial of AZD1222 (ChAdOx1 nCoV-19) in healthy adults. Trial participant PBMC samples were collected at day 0 and day 28 after the second dose for TCRbeta chain sequencing. In its sample, this clone was seen once. Its specific antigen is unknown. Within one base of it there is no much larger clone, and no base qualities were kept. V and J lose 0 bases and 7 bases, and a span of 10 bases separates them. The CDR3 spans 14 residues, from the cysteine through the phenylalanine. Only the CDR3 DNA stays, 42 bases, in frame from base 1. The CDR1 and CDR2 encoded by the germline V gene are SGHRS and YFSETQ. The CDR3 regions of human TCRbeta chains were analyzed by immunosequencing. Concerning the study's data processing: TCRs in the repertoires were matched against a reference library of SARS-CoV-2-specific TCRs that had been generated with the MIRA antigen-specificity platform. Breadth was defined as the fraction of unique TCRs that were SARS-CoV-2-associated, and depth was defined as the fraction of total T cells that were SARS-CoV-2-associated. Using the MIRA data, each spike-specific TCR was assigned both to the spike region to which the TCR was reactive and to a CD4 or CD8 class. Log10-transformed breadth and depth values were compared by one-way ANOVA with Sidak's multiple comparisons tests. The table comes from immuneACCESS by way of TCRdb, which keeps in-frame sequences with V and J called. Part of the clones is missing from these tables; in studies checked, under half for an unresolved V gene and the rest for unknown reasons. Clone size and V and J calls were adopted from that table, with D and trimming inferred from the DNA. This sample lists fewer than 110,000 clones; around 90% were detected once. Over 3.5% of the sample lies in the top ten.

Summary of the overall study and its limitations: In the small 56-69-year group, the increase in depth fell short of significance, most likely because of low power. After two AZD1222 doses, both the breadth and the depth of spike-specific TCRs were significantly higher than at day 0 and than in MenACWY recipients. Because no day 14 peak-response samples were available, repertoires were characterized only after the peak T cell response. Nearly half of unique spike-specific TCRs reportedly recognized epitopes outside regions mutated in the B.1.351 and B.1.1.7 variants. Vaccine-associated CD4 TCRs spanned the whole spike protein, with dominant responses in regions 160-218 and 743-854. Most participants were white British and females outnumbered males, and the authors suggested that clonal diversity may have been underestimated. Conclusions about previously exposed vaccinees are limited because only six or seven AZD1222 recipients were SARS-CoV-2 seropositive at baseline.

This material consisted of peripheral blood, taken on day 0 of AZD1222 vaccination. This receptor was identified in an adult in good health. The sequence is built from TRBV5-1 and TRBJ1-4; too little of a D gene remains to name it. The CDR3 region: CASSLVSRGEKLFF. The DNA is as follows: TGCGCCAGCAGCTTGGTATCAAGAGGTGAAAAACTGTTTTTT.